The clone carrying this TCR beta chain was found a few times. Seattle cases were enrolled at active infection and followed longitudinally. The data are from a study of blood T cell repertoires in COVID-19. Study details: Acute and convalescent COVID-19 samples came from the United States, Italy and Spain. T cells, B-cell-depleted T cells, or PBMCs supplied cDNA or gDNA.

Original data processing: Amplified reference gene primers provided the basis for estimating nucleated cell counts. This table comes from immunoSEQ multiplex PCR, and its TCRdb copy is limited to in-frame clones, with some not included. D and trimming were read from the DNA, whereas the V and J calls and clone size are those reported in that table. The sample includes under 200,000 clones, 82% of them seen just once. CDR3 length equals 16 residues. Germline CDR1 reads MNHEY; CDR2 reads SVGAGI. Trimming removed 4 bases at V and 10 bases at J, with 20 bases between. The sequence was obtained from a woman between 55 and 75 years old with COVID-19, enrolled during active disease. Input material: peripheral blood. V usage is TRBV6-5 and J usage is TRBJ1-6; TRBD1 is a possible D gene (6 bases). In DNA form, the CDR3 reads TGTGCCAGCAGTTTAGGAATCCTGGCAGGGGTCTCACCCCTCCACTTT. Encoded protein: CASSLGILAGVSPLHF.